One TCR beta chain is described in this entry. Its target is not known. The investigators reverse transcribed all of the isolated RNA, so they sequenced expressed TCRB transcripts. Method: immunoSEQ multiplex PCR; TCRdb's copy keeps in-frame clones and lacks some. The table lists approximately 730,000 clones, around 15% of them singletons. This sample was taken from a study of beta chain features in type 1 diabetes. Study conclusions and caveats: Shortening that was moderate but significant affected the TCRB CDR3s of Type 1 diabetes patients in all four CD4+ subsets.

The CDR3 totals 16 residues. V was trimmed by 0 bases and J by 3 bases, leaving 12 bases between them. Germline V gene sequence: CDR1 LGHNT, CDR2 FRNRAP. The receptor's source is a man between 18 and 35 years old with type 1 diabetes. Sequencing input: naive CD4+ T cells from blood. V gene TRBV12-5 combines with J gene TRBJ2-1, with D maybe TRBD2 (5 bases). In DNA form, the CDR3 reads TGTGCTAGTGGTTTGGTACGAAGCGGAGGCTACAATGAGCAGTTCTTC. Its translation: CASGLVRSGGYNEQFF.